This TCR beta chain is drawn from a study of T cells in Graves' hyperthyroidism and ophthalmopathy. The CDR3 regions of TCR beta were amplified from RNA transcripts. Initially, a first-round RT-PCR of the TCR CDR3 employed the HTBI primer set. TCRdb ran MiXCR on the multiplex PCR reads and lists one entry per CDR3 protein. This table has approximately 640,000 distinct CDR3 sequences, 45% appearing once. The germline V gene encodes CDR1 SNHLY and CDR2 FYNNEI. This CDR3 is 13 amino acids long. V was trimmed by 5 bases and J by 3 bases, leaving 10 bases between them. This TCR derives from an adult man with Graves' disease, either hyperthyroidism or ophthalmopathy (not recorded which). J is TRBJ1-2 and V is TRBV2, with no clear D. The specimen sequenced was peripheral blood or thyroid tissue (not recorded which). The CDR3 DNA is TGTGCCAGCAGTTATAAGGGTGACTATGGCTACACCTTC. Translating it yields CASSYKGDYGYTF.